A selection of T cell receptor beta chains follows, all from one sample in a study of cytomegalovirus exposure and HLA in healthy donors. Assay: immunoSEQ multiplex PCR; the TCRdb copy retains only in-frame clones and omits some. The table shows under 85,000 clones, with approximately 92% occurring only once. Sequenced material: PBMCs. These receptors all come from a man in his late teens or twenties in good health and CMV-seropositive. The CDR3 runs from the conserved cysteine through the conserved F or W. Each record gives: D gene, J gene, V gene, clone size, CDR3 length, CDR3 DNA, CDR3 protein. The D gene is left open where the match is weak. Not every row has a clone size; where given, it reads once, few, many or a size class.

TRBD1,TRBJ2-7,TRBV28,-,14,TGTGCCAGCAGTTTCCCGGGACAGACCTACGAGCAGTACTTC,CASSFPGQTYEQYF
TRBD2,TRBJ2-3,TRBV7-6,-,16,TGTGCCAGCAGCCACTCAACTAGCGGGAGCACAGATACGCAGTATTTT,CASSHSTSGSTDTQYF
-,TRBJ2-5,TRBV28,-,16,TGTGCCAGCAGTTTATTACAGGGGACTCACCAAGAGACCCAGTACTTC,CASSLLQGTHQETQYF
TRBD2,TRBJ2-1,TRBV27,-,17,TGTGCCAGCAGTCCCAACGGACTAGCGGGAGGGAACGATGAGCAGTTCTTC,CASSPNGLAGGNDEQFF
TRBD1,TRBJ1-4,TRBV28,-,15,TGTGCCAGCAGCCGTCCCGGGACAGAGACTAAAAAACTGTTTTTT,CASSRPGTETKKLFF
TRBD2,TRBJ2-1,TRBV5-4,once,16,TGTGCCAGCAGCTTGGCGGGGGGGGCGGGGCGGGATGAGCAGTTCTTC,CASSLAGGAGRDEQFF
-,TRBJ1-5,TRBV19,-,12,TGTGCCAGTAGCCATCCCCGGGGGCCCCAGCATTTT,CASSHPRGPQHF
TRBD2,TRBJ2-3,TRBV18,-,18,TGTGCCAGCTCACCGCCGCCGGGACTAGCGGGAAGCGCAGATACGCAGTATTTT,CASSPPPGLAGSADTQYF
TRBD1,TRBJ1-4,TRBV18,-,14,TGTGCCAGCTCACCACCGATAGGACAGGGAAAACTGTTTTTT,CASSPPIGQGKLFF
TRBD2,TRBJ2-7,TRBV28,-,14,TGTGCCAGCAGGACTAGCGGGACCACCTACGAGCAGTACTTC,CASRTSGTTYEQYF
-,TRBJ2-4,TRBV2,-,17,TGTGCCAGCAGTGAATCGAAGGTGACATTAGCCAAAAACATTCAGTACTTC,CASSESKVTLAKNIQYF
-,TRBJ1-5,TRBV6-5,-,14,TGTGCCAGCAGTACTATTTTTGGGAGTCAGCCCCAGCATTTT,CASSTIFGSQPQHF
TRBD2,TRBJ2-1,TRBV14,once,17,TGTGCCAGCAGCCAGGTACTAGCGGGAGTTTTCTACAATGAGCAGTTCTTC,CASSQVLAGVFYNEQFF
-,TRBJ2-1,TRBV9,-,12,TGTGCCAGCAGCGAGAACTGGAATGAGCAGTTCTTC,CASSENWNEQFF
-,TRBJ2-1,TRBV7-2,-,16,TGTGCCAGCAGCTTTGGGACTGCGGACGCCTACAATGAGCAGTTCTTC,CASSFGTADAYNEQFF
-,TRBJ2-5,TRBV5-6,-,16,TGTGCCAGCAGCTTTTGGGGAGAGGACCTCCAAGAGACCCAGTACTTC,CASSFWGEDLQETQYF
-,TRBJ2-3,TRBV21-1,-,16,TGTGCCAGCAGCAAAGCGGGCAGGATTCCGTACGATACGCAGTATTTT,CASSKAGRIPYDTQYF
-,TRBJ2-2,TRBV6-1,-,13,TGTGCCAGCAGTGACAGTGGCACCGGGGAGCTGTTTTTT,CASSDSGTGELFF
-,TRBJ1-3,TRBV11-2,-,14,TGTGCCAGCAGCTTAAGTGGCCCGGCGGACACCATATATTTT,CASSLSGPADTIYF
TRBD2,TRBJ2-3,TRBV9,-,16,TGTGCCAGCAGCCTCCGACTAGCGGGAGGGTCAGATACGCAGTATTTT,CASSLRLAGGSDTQYF
-,TRBJ2-3,TRBV7-3,-,16,TGTGCCAGCAGCCCTACAACTAGTGGCCCCACAGATACGCAGTATTTT,CASSPTTSGPTDTQYF